Listed here are 4 T cell receptor beta chains from one sample, sequenced in a study of Graves' ophthalmopathy and Graves' hyperthyroidism. The authors amplified TCR beta CDR3 regions from RNA transcripts. In the first round, RT-PCR was carried out with HTBI primers, and a multiplex PCR formed the second round. TCRdb redid the calling of the multiplex PCR reads with MiXCR, one entry per CDR3 protein. The sample lists around 1,000,000 distinct CDR3 sequences, 35% to 40% occurring once. Sequenced input: peripheral blood or thyroid tissue (not recorded which). Every receptor here comes from an adult man with Graves' hyperthyroidism.

This sequence joins TRBV9 and TRBJ1-4; D possibly corresponds to TRBD1 (5 bases). Germline V gene lookup returns CDR1 SGDLS and CDR2 YYNGEE. The ends were cut back, 4 bases at V and 4 bases at J, with 14 bases in the middle. This CDR3 is built from 15 residues. CDR3 nucleotide sequence: TGTGCCAGCAGCTCGACCGGGGCCTATAATGAAAAACTGTTTTTT. It yields the protein CASSSTGAYNEKLFF.

This clonotype was found many times. This chain uses TRBV19 with TRBJ2-7, with 8 nucleotides matching TRBD2. Per germline, CDR1 LNHDA and CDR2 SQIVND (reference sequence). This CDR3 region has 14 residues. V lost 4 bases, J lost 0 bases, and 2 bases stayed unmatched. This CDR3 is CASSTLADSYEQYF. The CDR3 region has the DNA TGTGCCAGTAGTACACTAGCGGACTCCTACGAGCAGTACTTC.

Note on this clonotype: The junction differs from germline at one of its ends, possibly a read error. DNA for the CDR3: TGCAGCGTTGAAGATTACGACAACTTC. It translates to CSVEDYDNF. The rearrangement links TRBV29-1 to TRBJ1-2; D not certain. This CDR3 has 9 residues. Germline V gives CDR1 SQVTM, CDR2 ANQGSEA.

This clonotype was counted at least ten times. This chain uses TRBV29-1 with TRBJ1-1, with 7 bases matching TRBD1. Germline lookup yields CDR1 SQVTM and CDR2 ANQGSEA. Unmatched junction bases numbered 8, after V lost 4 bases and J lost 0 bases. The length of the CDR3 is 15 residues. The CDR3 DNA is TGCAGCGTTGGCGGAGGGGGCGGACTGAACACTGAAGCTTTCTTT. Its translation is CSVGGGGGLNTEAFF.